The sample holds many counts of the clone carrying this T cell receptor (beta chain). Its antigen is unidentified. The sample is drawn from a study of regulatory T cells in long-lasting Graves disease. Study-level points and caveats: New patients shared fewer public clonotypes (about 1,000) than persistent patients did (roughly 2,500).

Indicated time point: newly diagnosed GD, antithyroid drugs for less than 3 months. Preparation of the TCR library used RNA extracted from PBMCs. Patients were enrolled at an endocrinology department in Xi'an, China. Researchers made TCR beta libraries by using iRepertoire HTBI primers and running Arm-PCR on CDR3 regions. TCRdb passed the multiplex PCR reads through MiXCR, listing each CDR3 protein once. The sample holds more than 400,000 distinct CDR3 sequences; 15% to 20% are singletons and the top ten take 9% to 15%. Trimming shortened V by 0 bases and J by 7 bases, and 15 bases separated the two germline ends. This CDR3 comprises 16 residues. CDR1 is KGHDR and CDR2 is SFDVKD in the germline V gene. The same sample was also studied in work on T cells in Graves' hyperthyroidism and ophthalmopathy. In that study: Graves' hyperthyroidism showing no ophthalmopathy progression within 18 months was considered stable.

The sample consisted of peripheral blood mononuclear cells (PBMCs), taken at new diagnosis, from a patient treated with antithyroid drugs. The J gene is TRBJ2-1, the V gene TRBV24-1; D is unclear. The source of this sequence is a man aged 35 to 55 with Graves disease. The CDR3 DNA reads as TGTGCCACCAGTGATTTGGGTAGCACCGGTAGGAATGAGCAGTTCTTC. It encodes CATSDLGSTGRNEQFF.